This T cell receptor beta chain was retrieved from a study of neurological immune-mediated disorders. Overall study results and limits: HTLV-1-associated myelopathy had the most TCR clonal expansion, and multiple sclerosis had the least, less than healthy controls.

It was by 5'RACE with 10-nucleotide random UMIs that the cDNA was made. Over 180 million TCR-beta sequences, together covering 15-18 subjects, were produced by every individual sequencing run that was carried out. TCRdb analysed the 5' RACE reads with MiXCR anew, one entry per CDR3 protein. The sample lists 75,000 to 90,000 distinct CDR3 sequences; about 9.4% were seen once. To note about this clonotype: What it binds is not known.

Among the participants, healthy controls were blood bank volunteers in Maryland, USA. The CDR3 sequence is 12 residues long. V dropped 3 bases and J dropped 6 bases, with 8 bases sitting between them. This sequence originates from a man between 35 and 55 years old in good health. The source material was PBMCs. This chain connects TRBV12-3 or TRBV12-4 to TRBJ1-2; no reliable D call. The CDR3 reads CASSFLVDGYTF. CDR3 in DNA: TGTGCCAGCAGTTTTCTCGTGGATGGCTACACCTTC.